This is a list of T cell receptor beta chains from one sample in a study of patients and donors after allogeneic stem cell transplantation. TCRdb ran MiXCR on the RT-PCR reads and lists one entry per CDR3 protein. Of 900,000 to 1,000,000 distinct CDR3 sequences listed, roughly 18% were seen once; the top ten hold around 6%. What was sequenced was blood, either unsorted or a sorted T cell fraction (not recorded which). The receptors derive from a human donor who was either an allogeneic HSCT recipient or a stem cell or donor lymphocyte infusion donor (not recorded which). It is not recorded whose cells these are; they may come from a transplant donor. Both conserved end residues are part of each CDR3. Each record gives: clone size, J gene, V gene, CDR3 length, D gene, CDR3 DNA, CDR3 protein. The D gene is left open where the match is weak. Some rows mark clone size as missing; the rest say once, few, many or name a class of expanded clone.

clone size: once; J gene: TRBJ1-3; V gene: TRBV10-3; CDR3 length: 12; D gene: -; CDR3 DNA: TGTGCCATCAGTCCAAACGGGAACACCATATATTTT; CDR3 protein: CAISPNGNTIYF
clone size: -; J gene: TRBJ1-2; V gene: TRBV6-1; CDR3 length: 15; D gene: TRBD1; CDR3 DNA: TGTGCCAGCAGTCAGGGGACAGGAGATTACTATGGCTACACCTTC; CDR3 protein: CASSQGTGDYYGYTF
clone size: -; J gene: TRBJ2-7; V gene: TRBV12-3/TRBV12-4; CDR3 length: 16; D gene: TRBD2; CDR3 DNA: TGTGCCAGCAGCGACCCCGGGACTAGCGGGACCTACGAGCAGTACTTC; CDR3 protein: CASSDPGTSGTYEQYF
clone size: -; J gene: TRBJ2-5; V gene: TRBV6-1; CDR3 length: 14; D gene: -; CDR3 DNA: TGTGCCAGCAGTACCGGACGGTCTCGGGAGACCCAGTACTTC; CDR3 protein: CASSTGRSRETQYF
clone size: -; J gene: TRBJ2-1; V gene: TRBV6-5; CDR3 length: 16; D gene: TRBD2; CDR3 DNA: TGTGCCAGCAGTTACGGGACTAGCGGGGGCACAGTGGAGCAGTTCTTC; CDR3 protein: CASSYGTSGGTVEQFF
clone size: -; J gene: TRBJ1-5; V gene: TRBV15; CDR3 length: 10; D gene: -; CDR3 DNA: TGTGCCACCCCGGTTCAGCCCCAGCATTTT; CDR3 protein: CATPVQPQHF
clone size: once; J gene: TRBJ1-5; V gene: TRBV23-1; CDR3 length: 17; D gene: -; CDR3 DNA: TGCGCCAGCAGTCAGCCCGTGCGGGACAAGGGAAACCAGCCCCAGCATTTT; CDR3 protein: CASSQPVRDKGNQPQHF
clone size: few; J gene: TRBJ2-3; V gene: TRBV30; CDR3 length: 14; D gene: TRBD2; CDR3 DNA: TGTGCCCGGACTAGCGGAGCCTTCACAGATACGCAGTATTTT; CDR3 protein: CARTSGAFTDTQYF
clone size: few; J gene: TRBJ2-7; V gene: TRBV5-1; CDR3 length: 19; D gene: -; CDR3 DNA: TGCGCCAGCAGCTTGTTGTCCGATGCGCCGGGAGACCGGGCCTACGAGCAGTACTTC; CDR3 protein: CASSLLSDAPGDRAYEQYF
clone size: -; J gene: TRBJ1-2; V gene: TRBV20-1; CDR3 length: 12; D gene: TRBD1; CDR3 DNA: TGCAGTGCACCGACAGGGACCTTCGGCTACACCTTC; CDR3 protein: CSAPTGTFGYTF
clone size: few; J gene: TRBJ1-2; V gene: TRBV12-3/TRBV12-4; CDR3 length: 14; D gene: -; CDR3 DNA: TGTGCCAGCAGTTTAGTTCTGGGGGGCTATGGCTACACCTTC; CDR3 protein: CASSLVLGGYGYTF
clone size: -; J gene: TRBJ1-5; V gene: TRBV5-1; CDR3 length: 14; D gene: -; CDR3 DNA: TGCGCCAGCAGCTTGGACGGGGTCGGGCAGCCCCAGCATTTT; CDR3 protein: CASSLDGVGQPQHF
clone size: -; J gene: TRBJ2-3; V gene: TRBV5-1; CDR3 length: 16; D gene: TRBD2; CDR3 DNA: TGCGCCAGCAGCTCACACCCCGGGGGGGCAACAGATACGCAGTATTTT; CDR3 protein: CASSSHPGGATDTQYF
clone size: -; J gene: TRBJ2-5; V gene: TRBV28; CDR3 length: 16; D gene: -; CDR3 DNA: TGTGCCAGCAGTTTACGAGCAGGGGTGAAGCATGAGACCCAGTACTTC; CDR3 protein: CASSLRAGVKHETQYF
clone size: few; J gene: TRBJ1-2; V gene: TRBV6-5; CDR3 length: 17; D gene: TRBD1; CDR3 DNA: TGTGCCAGCAGTTACTCGGGACAGGCCCTGGGTGAGGATGGCTACACCTTC; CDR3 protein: CASSYSGQALGEDGYTF
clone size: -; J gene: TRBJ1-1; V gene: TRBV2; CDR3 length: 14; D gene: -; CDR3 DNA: TGTGCCAGCAGTGGAGGACACGAGAACACTGAAGCTTTCTTT; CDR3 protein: CASSGGHENTEAFF
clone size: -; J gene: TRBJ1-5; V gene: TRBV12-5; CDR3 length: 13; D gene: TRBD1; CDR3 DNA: TGTGCTAGTGGTTTGGAACAGGGGGCCCAGCAGCATTTT; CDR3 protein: CASGLEQGAQQHF
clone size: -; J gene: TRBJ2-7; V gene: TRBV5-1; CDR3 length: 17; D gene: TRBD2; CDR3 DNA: TGCGCCAGCAGCTCGGCTAGCGGGGGGATCTACCTGGGTGAGCAGTACTTC; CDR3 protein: CASSSASGGIYLGEQYF
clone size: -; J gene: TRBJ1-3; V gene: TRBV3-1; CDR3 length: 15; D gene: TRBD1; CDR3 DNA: TGTGCCAGCAGTTATCTACAGGGGGGCGGAAACACCATATATTTT; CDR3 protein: CASSYLQGGGNTIYF
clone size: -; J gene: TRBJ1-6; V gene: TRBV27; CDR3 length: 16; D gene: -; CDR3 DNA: TGTGCCAGCAGTTTTCTGGGGAGCTCCTATAATTCACCCCTCCACTTT; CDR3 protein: CASSFLGSSYNSPLHF
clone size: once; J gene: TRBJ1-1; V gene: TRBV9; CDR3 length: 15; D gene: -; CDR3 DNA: TGTGCCAGCAGCGTAGTGAAGGAGACAAACACTGAAGCTTTCTTT; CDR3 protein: CASSVVKETNTEAFF
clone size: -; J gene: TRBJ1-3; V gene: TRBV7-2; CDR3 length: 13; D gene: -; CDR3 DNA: TGTGCCAGCAGCTGGACCTCTGGAAACACCATATATTTT; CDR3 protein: CASSWTSGNTIYF
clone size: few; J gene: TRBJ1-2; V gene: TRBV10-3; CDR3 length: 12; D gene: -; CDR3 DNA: TGTGCCATCAGTGCAGGGAACTATGGCTACACCTTC; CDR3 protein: CAISAGNYGYTF
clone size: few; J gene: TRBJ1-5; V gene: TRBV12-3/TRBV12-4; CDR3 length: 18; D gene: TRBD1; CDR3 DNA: TGTGCCAGCAGTTCCGGGACAGGGGGTCGTGTAAGCAATCAGCCCCAGCATTTT; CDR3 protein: CASSSGTGGRVSNQPQHF
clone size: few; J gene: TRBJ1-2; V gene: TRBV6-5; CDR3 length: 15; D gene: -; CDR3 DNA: TGTGCCAGCAGTTACTCGCCGCCAGGACACTATGGCTACACCTTC; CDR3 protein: CASSYSPPGHYGYTF
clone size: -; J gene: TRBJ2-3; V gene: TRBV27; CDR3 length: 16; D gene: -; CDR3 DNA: TGTGCCAGCAGTCAGGAGCGACGGGCCCCATGGAATACGCAGTATTTT; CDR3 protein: CASSQERRAPWNTQYF
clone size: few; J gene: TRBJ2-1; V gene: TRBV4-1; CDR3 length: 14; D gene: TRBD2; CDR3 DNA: TGCGCCAGCAGCCAGGGACTAGCGGTCAATGAGCAGTTCTTC; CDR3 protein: CASSQGLAVNEQFF
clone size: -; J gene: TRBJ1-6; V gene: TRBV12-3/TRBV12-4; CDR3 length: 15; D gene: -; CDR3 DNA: TGTGCCAGCAGTTTTCGGGCAGGGAAAAGTTCACCCCTCCACTTT; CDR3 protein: CASSFRAGKSSPLHF
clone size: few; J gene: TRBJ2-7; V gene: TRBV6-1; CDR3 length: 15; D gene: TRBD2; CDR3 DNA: TGTGCCAGCAACCGACTAGCGGGAGATCGGTACGAGCAGTACTTC; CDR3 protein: CASNRLAGDRYEQYF
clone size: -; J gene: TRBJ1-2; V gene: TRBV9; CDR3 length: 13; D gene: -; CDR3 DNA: TGTGCCAGCAGCCTAGAAAGGGGGGTTGGCTACACCTTC; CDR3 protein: CASSLERGVGYTF
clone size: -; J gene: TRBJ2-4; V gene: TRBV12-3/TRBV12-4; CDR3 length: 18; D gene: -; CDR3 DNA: TGTGCCAGCAGCCCCCGGGACCCCCAGAGTAGGGCCAAAAACATTCAGTACTTC; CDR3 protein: CASSPRDPQSRAKNIQYF
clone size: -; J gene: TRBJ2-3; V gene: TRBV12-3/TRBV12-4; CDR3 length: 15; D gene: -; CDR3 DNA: TGTGCCAGCAGGGCTAGCGAGCTGGGCACAGATACGCAGTATTTT; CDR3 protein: CASRASELGTDTQYF
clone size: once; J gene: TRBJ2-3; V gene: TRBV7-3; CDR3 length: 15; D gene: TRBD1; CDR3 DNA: TGTGCCAGCAGCTTAACAGGGGGCAACACAGATACGCAGTATTTT; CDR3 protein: CASSLTGGNTDTQYF
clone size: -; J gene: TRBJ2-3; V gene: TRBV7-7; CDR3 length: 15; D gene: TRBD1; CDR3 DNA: TGTGCCAGCAGCGCCAGGACAGGGGGCACAGATACGCAGTATTTT; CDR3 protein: CASSARTGGTDTQYF
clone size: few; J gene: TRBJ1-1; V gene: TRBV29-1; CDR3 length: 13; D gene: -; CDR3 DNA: TGCAGCGTTGAAGATGCGTCCTACACTGAAGCTTTCTTT; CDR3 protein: CSVEDASYTEAFF
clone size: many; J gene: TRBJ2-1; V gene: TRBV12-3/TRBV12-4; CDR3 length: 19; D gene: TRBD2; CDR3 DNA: TGTGCCAGCAGGACCCGGGTTAGCGGGACTCCCCTCTCCTACAATGAGCAGTTCTTC; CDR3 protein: CASRTRVSGTPLSYNEQFF
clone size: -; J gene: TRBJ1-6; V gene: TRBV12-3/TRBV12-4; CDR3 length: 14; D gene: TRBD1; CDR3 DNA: TGTGCCAGCAGTTCCCTACCAACAGGGGCACCCCTCCACTTT; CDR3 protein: CASSSLPTGAPLHF
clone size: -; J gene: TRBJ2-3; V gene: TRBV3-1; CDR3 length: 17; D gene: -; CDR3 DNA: TGTGCCAGCAGCCAAGTTTCCTCACATGATAGCACAGATACGCAGTATTTT; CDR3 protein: CASSQVSSHDSTDTQYF
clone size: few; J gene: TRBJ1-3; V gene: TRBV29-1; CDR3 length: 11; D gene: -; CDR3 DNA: TGCAGCGGAGGAGGAGGAAACACCATATATTTT; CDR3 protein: CSGGGGNTIYF
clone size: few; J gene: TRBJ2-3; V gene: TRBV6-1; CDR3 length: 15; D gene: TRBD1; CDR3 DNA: TGTGCCAGCAGTCCCGGGACAGTCCACACAGATACGCAGTATTTT; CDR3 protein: CASSPGTVHTDTQYF
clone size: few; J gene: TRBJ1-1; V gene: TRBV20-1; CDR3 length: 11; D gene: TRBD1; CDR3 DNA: TGCAGTGTGACAGGGGACACTGAAGCTTTCTTT; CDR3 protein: CSVTGDTEAFF
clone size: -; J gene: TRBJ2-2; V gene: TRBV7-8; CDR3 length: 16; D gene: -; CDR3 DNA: TGTGCCAGCATCCCCCCCCCGCCTTTGAACACCGGGGAGCTGTTTTTT; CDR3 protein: CASIPPPPLNTGELFF
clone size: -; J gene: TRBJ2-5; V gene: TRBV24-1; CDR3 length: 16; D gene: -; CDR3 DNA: TGTGCCACCAGTGATTTCGGGGACTCCCTACAAGAGACCCAGTACTTC; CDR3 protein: CATSDFGDSLQETQYF
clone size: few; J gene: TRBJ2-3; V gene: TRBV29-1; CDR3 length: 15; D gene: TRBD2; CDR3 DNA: TGCAGCGTTGATAGGACTAGCGGGGAAACAGATACGCAGTATTTT; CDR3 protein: CSVDRTSGETDTQYF
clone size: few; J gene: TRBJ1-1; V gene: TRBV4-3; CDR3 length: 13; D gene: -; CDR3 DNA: TGCGCCAGCAGCCAAAGGAGGTTCACTGAAGCTTTCTTT; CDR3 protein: CASSQRRFTEAFF
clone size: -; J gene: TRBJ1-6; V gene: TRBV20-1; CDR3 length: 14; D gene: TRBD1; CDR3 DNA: TGCAGTGCTAGGCCGACAGGGACCAATTCACCCCTCCACTTT; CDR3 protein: CSARPTGTNSPLHF
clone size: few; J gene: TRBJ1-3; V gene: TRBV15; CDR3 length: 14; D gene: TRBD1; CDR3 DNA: TGTGCCACCAGCAACAGGGGGCTTGGAAACACCATATATTTT; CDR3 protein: CATSNRGLGNTIYF
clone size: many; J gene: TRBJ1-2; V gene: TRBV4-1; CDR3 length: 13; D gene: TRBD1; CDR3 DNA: TGCGCCAGCAGCCATGCAGGGGGCGATGGCTACACCTTC; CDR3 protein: CASSHAGGDGYTF
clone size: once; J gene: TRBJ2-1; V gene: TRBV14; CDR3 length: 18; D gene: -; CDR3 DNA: TGTGCCAGCAGCCAAGGGCGAGCTCCCCCGAGCTCCTACAATGAGCAGTTCTTC; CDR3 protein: CASSQGRAPPSSYNEQFF